This T cell receptor beta chain was sequenced during a study of blood T cell repertoires in COVID-19. Study processing details: Estimation of nucleated cell counts was performed using reference gene primer amplification. Profiling relied on immunoSEQ multiplex PCR, and the TCRdb table lists in-frame clones only, not all of them. V and J calls and clone size follow that table, whereas D and trimming were derived from the DNA. The sample consists of about 64,000 clones, roughly 88% of them appearing once. V lost 5 bases, J lost 0 bases, and 6 bases stayed unmatched. CDR1 KGHDR and CDR2 SFDVKD come from the germline V gene. This CDR3 is built from 16 residues.

The chain has TRBV24-1 and TRBJ2-3, with 8 bases aligning to TRBD1. Sample: peripheral blood. The sequence was obtained from a man aged 65 to 79 with acute or convalescent COVID-19. CDR3 protein: CATSGETGASTDTQYF. The CDR3 DNA reads TGTGCCACCAGTGGCGAGACAGGGGCGAGCACAGATACGCAGTATTTT.